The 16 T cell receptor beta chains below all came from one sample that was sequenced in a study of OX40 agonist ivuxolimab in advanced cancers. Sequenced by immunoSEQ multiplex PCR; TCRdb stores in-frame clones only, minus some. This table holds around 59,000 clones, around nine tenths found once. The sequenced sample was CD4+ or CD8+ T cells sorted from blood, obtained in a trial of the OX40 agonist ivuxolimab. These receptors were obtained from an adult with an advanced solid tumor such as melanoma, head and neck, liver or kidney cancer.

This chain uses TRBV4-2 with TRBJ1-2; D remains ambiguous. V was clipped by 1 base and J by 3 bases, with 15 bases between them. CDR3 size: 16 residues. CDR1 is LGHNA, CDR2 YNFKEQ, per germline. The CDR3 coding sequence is TGTGCCAGCAGCCAAGGTTCCCTCTCGGGAGACTATGGCTACACCTTC. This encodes CASSQGSLSGDYGYTF.

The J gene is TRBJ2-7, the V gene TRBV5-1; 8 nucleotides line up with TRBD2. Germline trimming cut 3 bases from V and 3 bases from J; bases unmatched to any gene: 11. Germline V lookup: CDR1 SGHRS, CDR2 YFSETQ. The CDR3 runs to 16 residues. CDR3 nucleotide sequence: TGCGCCAGCAGCTCATCTATTAGCGGGACCGACTACGAGCAGTACTTC. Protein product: CASSSSISGTDYEQYF.

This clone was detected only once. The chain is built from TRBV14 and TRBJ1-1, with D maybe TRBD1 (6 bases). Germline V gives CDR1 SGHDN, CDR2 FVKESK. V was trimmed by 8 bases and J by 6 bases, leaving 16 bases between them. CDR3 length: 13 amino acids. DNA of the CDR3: TGTGCCAGCGGACATCGGGGGGCCCCTGAAGCTTTCTTT. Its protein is CASGHRGAPEAFF.

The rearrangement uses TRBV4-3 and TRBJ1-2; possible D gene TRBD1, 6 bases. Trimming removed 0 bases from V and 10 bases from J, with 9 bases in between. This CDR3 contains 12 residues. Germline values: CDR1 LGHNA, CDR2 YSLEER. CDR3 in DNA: TGCGCCAGCAGCCAAGATGGGGGCGACTACACCTTC. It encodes CASSQDGGDYTF.

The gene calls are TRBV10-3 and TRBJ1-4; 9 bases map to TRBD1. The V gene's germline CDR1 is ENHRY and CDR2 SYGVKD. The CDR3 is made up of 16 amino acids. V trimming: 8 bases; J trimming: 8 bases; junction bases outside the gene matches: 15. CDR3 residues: CAISSTGGSGEEKLFF. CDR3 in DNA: TGTGCCATCTCGTCAACAGGGGGCTCTGGGGAGGAAAAACTGTTTTTT.

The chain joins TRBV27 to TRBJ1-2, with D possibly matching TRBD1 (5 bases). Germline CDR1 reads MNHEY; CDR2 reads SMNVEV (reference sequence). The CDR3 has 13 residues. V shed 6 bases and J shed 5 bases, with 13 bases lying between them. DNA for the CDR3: TGTGCCAGCAGAGCTCACTCAGGGTATGGCTACACCTTC. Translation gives CASRAHSGYGYTF.

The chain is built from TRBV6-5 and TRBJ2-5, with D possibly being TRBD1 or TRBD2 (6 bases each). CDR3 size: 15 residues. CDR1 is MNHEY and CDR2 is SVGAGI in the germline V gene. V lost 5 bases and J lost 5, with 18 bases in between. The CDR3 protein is CASSRRGALQETQYF. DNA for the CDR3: TGTGCCAGCAGTCGGAGGGGGGCGCTACAGGAGACCCAGTACTTC.

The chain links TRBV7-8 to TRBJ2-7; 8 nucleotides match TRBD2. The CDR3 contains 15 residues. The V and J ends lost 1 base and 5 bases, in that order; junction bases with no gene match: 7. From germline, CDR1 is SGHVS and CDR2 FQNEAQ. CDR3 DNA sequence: TGTGCCAGCAGCTTAGTACAGCGGGAGTACGACGAGCAGTACTTC. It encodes CASSLVQREYDEQYF.

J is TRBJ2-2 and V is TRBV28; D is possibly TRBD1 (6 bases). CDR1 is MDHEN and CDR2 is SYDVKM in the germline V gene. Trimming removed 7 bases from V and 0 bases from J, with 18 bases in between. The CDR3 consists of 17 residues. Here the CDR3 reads CASIPASGVANTGELFF. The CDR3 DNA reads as TGTGCCAGCATTCCCGCCTCAGGGGTCGCGAACACCGGGGAGCTGTTTTTT.

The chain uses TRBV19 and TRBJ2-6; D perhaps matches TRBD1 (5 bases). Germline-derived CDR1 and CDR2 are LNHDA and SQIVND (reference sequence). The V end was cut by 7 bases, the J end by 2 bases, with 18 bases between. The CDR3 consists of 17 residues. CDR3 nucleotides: TGTGCCAGTACCTCGGGCAGGGCTTTAGCTGGGGCCAACGTCCTGACTTTC. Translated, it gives CASTSGRALAGANVLTF. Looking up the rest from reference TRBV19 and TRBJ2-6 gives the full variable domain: DGGITQSPKYLFRKEGQNVTLSCEQNLNHDAMYWYRQDPGQGLRLIYYSQIVNDFQKGDIAEGYSVSREKKESFPLTVTSAQKNPTAFYLCASTSGRALAGANVLTFGAGSRLTVL.

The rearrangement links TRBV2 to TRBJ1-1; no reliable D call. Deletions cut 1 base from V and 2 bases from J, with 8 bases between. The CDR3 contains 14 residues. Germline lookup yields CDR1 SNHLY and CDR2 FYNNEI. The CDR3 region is CASSEGRRNTEAFF. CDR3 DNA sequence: TGTGCCAGCAGTGAAGGACGGAGAAACACTGAAGCTTTCTTT.

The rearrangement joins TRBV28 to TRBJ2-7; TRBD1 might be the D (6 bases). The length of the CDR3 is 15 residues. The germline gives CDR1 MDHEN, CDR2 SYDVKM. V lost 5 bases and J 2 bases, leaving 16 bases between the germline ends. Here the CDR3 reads CASSPLQGSPYEQYF. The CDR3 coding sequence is TGTGCCAGCAGTCCGTTACAGGGATCCCCCTACGAGCAGTACTTC.

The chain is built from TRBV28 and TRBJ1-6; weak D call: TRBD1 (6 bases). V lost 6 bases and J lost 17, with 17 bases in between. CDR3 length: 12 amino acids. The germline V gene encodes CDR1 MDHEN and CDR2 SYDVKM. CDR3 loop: CASSIQAGEFHF. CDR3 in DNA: TGTGCCAGCAGCATTCAAGCAGGGGAGTTCCACTTT.

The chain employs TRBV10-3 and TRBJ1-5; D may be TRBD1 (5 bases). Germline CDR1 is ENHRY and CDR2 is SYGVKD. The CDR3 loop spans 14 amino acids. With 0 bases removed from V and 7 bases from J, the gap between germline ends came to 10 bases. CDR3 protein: CAISESGGVQPQHF. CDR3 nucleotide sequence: TGTGCCATCAGTGAGTCAGGAGGGGTACAGCCCCAGCATTTT.

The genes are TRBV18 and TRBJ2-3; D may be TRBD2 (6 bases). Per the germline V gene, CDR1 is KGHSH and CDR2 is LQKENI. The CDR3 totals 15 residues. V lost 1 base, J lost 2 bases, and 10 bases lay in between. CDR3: CASSPRERATDTQYF. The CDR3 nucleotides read TGTGCCAGCTCACCACGGGAGCGGGCCACAGATACGCAGTATTTT.

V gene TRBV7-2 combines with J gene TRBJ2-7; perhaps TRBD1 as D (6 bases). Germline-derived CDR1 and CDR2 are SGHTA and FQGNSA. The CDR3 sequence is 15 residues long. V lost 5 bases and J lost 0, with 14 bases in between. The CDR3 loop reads CASSREGQFSYEQYF. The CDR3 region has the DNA TGTGCCAGCAGCAGAGAAGGACAGTTCTCCTACGAGCAGTACTTC.